This T cell receptor (beta chain) stems from a study of cytomegalovirus exposure and HLA in healthy donors. Use of 60 Vbeta and 13 Jbeta primers characterized the PCR. The assay was immunoSEQ multiplex PCR, and TCRdb's table has in-frame clones only and misses some. The sample includes under 150,000 clones, about 81% of them seen just once. The sample holds a few counts of this clone. What it binds is not known. Study results and limitations: Available immune exposure information covered CMV serostatus only.

This sequence was found in a woman in her thirties or forties in good health and CMV-seropositive. What was sequenced was PBMCs.

The CDR3 DNA is TGTGCCAGCAGCCCCGGCCGATTGCGAGGGTTAGCGGGCAAAGCTTTCTTT. It codes for CASSPGRLRGLAGKAFF. The V gene is TRBV2, the J gene TRBJ1-1; D not resolved. V was cut by 6 bases and J by 9 bases, with 29 bases left in between. The CDR3 has 17 amino acids. Germline CDR1 and CDR2: SNHLY and FYNNEI. Complete variable domain (other parts from reference TRBV2 and TRBJ1-1): EPEVTQTPSHQVTQMGQEVILRCVPISNHLYFYWYRQILGQKVEFLVSFYNNEISEKSEIFDDQFSVERPDGSNFTLKIRSTKLEDSAMYFCASSPGRLRGLAGKAFFGQGTRLTVV.